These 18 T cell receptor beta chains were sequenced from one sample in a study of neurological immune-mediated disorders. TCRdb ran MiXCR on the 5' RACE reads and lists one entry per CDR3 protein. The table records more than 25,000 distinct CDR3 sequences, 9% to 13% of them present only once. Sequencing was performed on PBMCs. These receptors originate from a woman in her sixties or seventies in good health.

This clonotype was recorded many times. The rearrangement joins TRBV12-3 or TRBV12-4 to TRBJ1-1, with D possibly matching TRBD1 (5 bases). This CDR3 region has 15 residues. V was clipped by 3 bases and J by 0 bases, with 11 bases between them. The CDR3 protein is CASSLTETMNTEAFF. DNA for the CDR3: TGTGCCAGCAGTTTGACAGAAACCATGAACACTGAAGCTTTCTTT.

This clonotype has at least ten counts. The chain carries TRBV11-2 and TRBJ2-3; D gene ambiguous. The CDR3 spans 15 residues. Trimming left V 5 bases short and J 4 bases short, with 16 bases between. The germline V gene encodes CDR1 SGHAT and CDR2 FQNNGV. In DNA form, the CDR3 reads TGTGCCAGCAGCACCAAACGGGTATTGGCAGATACGCAGTATTTT. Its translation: CASSTKRVLADTQYF.

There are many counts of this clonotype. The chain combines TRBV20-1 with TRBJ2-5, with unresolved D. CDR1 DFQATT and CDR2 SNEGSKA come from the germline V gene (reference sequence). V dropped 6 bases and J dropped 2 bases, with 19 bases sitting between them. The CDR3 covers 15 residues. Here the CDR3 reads CSANPLGGAQETQYF. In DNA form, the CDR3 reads TGCAGTGCCAATCCCCTGGGCGGAGCTCAAGAGACCCAGTACTTC.

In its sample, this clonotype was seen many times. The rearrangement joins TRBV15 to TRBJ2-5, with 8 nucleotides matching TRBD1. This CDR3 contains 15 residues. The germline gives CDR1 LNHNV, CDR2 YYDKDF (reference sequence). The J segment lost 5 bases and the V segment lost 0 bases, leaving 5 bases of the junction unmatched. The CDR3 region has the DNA TGTGCCACCAGCAGAGATCAGGGGGCGGCGGAGACCCAGTACTTC. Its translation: CATSRDQGAAETQYF.

The CDR3 protein is CSVTGPSYGDTQYF. The CDR3 DNA reads TGCAGTGTTACGGGACCCTCCTATGGAGATACGCAGTATTTT. V and J are TRBV20-1 and TRBJ2-3, with D possibly called TRBD1 or TRBD2 (5 bases each). CDR1 is DFQATT, CDR2 SNEGSKA, per germline (reference sequence). CDR3 length: 14 amino acids. The V gene lost 7 bases and the J gene lost 5 bases, with 19 bases spanning the gap.

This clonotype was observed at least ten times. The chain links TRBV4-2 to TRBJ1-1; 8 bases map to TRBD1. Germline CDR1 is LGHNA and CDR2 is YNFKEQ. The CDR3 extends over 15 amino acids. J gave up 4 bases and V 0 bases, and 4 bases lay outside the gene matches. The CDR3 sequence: CASSQDRGRGTEAFF. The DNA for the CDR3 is TGTGCCAGCAGCCAAGACAGGGGGCGAGGCACTGAAGCTTTCTTT.

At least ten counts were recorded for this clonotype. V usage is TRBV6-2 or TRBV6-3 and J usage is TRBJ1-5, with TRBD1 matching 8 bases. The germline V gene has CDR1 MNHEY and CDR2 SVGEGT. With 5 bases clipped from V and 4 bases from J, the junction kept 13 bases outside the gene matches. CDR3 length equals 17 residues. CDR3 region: CASSARQGRARNQPQHF. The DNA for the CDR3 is TGTGCCAGCAGTGCCCGACAGGGGAGGGCACGGAATCAGCCCCAGCATTTT.

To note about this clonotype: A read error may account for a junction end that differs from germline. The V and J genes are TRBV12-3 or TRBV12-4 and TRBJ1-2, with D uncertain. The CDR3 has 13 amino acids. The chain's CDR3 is CASSHGRNYGYNF. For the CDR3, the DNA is TGTGCCAGCAGTCACGGCAGGAACTATGGCTACAACTTC.

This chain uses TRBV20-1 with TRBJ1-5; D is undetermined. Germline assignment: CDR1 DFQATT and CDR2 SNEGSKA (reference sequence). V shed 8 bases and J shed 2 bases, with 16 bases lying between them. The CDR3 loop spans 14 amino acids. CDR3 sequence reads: CSTRVGLGNQPQHF. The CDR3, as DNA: TGCAGTACCCGGGTAGGTTTGGGCAATCAGCCCCAGCATTTT.

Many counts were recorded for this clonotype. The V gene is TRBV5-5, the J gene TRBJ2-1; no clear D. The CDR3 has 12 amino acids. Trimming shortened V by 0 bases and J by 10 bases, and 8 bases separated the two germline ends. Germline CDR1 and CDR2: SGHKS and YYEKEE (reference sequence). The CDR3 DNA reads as TGTGCCAGCAGCTTGGACAGACGAGAGCAGTTCTTC. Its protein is CASSLDRREQFF.

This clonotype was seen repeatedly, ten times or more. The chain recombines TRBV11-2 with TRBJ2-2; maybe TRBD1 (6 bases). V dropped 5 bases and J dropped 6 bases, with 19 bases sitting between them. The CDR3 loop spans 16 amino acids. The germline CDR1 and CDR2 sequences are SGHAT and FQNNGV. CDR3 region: CASSPNPGAEAGELFF. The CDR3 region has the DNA TGTGCCAGCAGCCCCAACCCAGGGGCGGAGGCCGGGGAGCTGTTTTTT.

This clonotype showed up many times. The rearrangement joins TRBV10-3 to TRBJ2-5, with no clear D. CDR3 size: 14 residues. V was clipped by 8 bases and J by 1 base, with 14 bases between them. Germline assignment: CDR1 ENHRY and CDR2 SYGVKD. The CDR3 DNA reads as TGTGCCATCGGGGAAACGGCGGCCCAAGAGACCCAGTACTTC. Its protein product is CAIGETAAQETQYF.

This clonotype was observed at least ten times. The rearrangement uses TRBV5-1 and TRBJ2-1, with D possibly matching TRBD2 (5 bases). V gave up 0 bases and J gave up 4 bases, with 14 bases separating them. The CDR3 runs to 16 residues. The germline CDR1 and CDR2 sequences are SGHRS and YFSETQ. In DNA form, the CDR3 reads TGCGCCAGCAGCTTGGGGGGAGAGACCTTTTACAATGAGCAGTTCTTC. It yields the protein CASSLGGETFYNEQFF.

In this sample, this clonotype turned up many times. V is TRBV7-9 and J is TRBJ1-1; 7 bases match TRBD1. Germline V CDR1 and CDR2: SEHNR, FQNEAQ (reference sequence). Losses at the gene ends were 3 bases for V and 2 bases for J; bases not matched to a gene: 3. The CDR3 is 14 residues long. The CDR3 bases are TGTGCCAGCAGCTTCTCAGGGGGAAACACTGAAGCTTTCTTT. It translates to CASSFSGGNTEAFF.

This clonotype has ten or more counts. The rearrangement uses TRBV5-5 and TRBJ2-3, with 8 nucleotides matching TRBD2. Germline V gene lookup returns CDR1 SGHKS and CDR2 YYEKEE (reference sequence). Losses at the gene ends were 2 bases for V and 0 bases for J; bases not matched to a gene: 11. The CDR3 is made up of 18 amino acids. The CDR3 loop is CASSLTSGGLPSTDTQYF. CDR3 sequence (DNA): TGTGCCAGCAGCTTAACCAGCGGGGGACTACCTAGCACAGATACGCAGTATTTT.

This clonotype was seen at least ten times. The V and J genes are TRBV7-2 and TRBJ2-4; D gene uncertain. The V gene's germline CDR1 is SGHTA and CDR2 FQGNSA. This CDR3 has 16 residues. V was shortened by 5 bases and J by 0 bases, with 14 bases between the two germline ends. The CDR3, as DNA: TGTGCCAGCAGCCCTGAATTACATCTAGCCAAAAACATTCAGTACTTC. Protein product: CASSPELHLAKNIQYF.

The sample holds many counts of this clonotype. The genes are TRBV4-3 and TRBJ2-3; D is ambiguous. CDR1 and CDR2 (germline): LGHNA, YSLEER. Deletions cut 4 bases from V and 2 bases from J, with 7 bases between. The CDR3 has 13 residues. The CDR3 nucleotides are TGCGCCAGCAGCCTAGACAACACAGATACGCAGTATTTT. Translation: CASSLDNTDTQYF.

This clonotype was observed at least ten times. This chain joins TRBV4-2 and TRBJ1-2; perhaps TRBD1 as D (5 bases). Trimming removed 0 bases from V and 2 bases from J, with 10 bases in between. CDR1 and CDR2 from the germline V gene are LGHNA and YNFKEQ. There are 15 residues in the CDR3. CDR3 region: CASSQEGGANYGYTF. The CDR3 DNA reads TGTGCCAGCAGCCAAGAGGGAGGGGCGAACTATGGCTACACCTTC.